This TCR beta chain was observed in a study of T cells in Graves' hyperthyroidism and ophthalmopathy. CDR1 is SQVTM, CDR2 ANQGSEA, per germline. Trimming took 2 bases from V and 3 from J, leaving 7 bases between them. The CDR3 contains 13 residues. The investigators amplified TCR beta CDR3 regions from RNA transcripts. The HTBI primer set drove a first-round RT-PCR of the TCR CDR3. TCRdb recomputed calls from the multiplex PCR reads with MiXCR, one row per CDR3 protein. Of more than 300,000 distinct CDR3 sequences listed, about a sixth are singletons. Sequences were obtained from blood. The chain uses TRBV29-1 and TRBJ1-4; D unclear. The receptor's source is a woman aged 25 to 39 with Graves' hyperthyroidism that later progressed to Graves' ophthalmopathy. The CDR3 DNA reads as TGCAGCGTTGAATCCGACCCTAATGAAAAACTGTTTTTT. Amino acids: CSVESDPNEKLFF.